This T cell receptor (beta chain) was identified during a study of shared clonotypes between healthy human individuals. General study points: The sole specimen, blood, was sampled, and tissue repertoires likely differ. Large sequencing depth failed to make sorted-subset sequencing complete, rarefaction showed.

Running of the assay took place at deep level. Per the original methods: Filtering was not the same, since immunoSEQ gave junction-only sequences without quality scores. Produced via immunoSEQ multiplex PCR; TCRdb's table is partial and in-frame only. V and J calls and clone size are copied from that table; D and trimming were computed from the DNA. The sample contains about 520,000 clones, about 96% of which appear only once. This clone was recorded only once. What it binds is not known. Per the germline V gene, CDR1 is SGHDT and CDR2 is YYEEEE. V lost 0 bases, J lost 5 bases, and 6 bases stayed unmatched. The CDR3 loop spans 15 amino acids.

The source material was naive CD4+ T cells sorted from blood. Subset here: CD45RA+ positively selected. The chain links TRBV5-6 to TRBJ2-3; 7 bases map to TRBD1. The sequence was collected from a woman aged 30 to 39 in good health. Written as DNA, the CDR3 is TGTGCCAGCAGCTTGGTGGTACAGGGGATAGATACGCAGTATTTT. Encoded protein: CASSLVVQGIDTQYF.